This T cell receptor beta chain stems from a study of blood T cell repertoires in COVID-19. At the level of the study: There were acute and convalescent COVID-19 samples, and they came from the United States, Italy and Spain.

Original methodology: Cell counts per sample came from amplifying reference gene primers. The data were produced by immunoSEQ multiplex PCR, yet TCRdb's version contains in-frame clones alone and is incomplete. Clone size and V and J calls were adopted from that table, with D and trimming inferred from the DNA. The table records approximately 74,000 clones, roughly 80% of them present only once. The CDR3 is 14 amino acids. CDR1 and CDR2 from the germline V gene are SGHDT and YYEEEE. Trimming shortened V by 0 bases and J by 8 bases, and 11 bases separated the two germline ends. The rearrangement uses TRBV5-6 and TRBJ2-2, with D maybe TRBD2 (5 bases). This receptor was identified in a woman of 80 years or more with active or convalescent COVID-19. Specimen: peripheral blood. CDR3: CASSLGTAHGELFF. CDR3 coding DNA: TGTGCCAGCAGCTTGGGGACTGCCCATGGGGAGCTGTTTTTT.